These 8 T cell receptor beta chains originate from one sample sequenced in a study of T cell responses to AZD1222 COVID-19 vaccine. The protocol was immunoSEQ multiplex PCR, while the TCRdb copy is restricted to in-frame clones and leaves out a portion. The repertoire holds some 120,000 clones, with 93% as singletons. The source was peripheral blood, collected on day 0 of AZD1222 vaccination. The receptor source for this set is an adult in good health.

The chain couples TRBV6-5 to TRBJ2-5; no reliable D call. The length of the CDR3 is 14 residues. The V gene lost 2 bases and the J gene lost 5 bases, with 12 bases spanning the gap. Germline CDR1 reads MNHEY; CDR2 reads SVGAGI. The CDR3 DNA reads TGTGCCAGCAGTTACGGGATTCGGATGGAGACCCAGTACTTC. Amino acids: CASSYGIRMETQYF.

This rearrangement joins TRBV28 to TRBJ2-3; 7 positions match TRBD2. Trimming took 11 bases from V and 2 from J; bases not matched to a gene: 7. Germline V lookup: CDR1 MDHEN, CDR2 SYDVKM. The CDR3 has 13 amino acids. CDR3 DNA: TGTGCCGGGTGGGGAGGGCCCACAGATACGCAGTATTTT. It codes for CAGWGGPTDTQYF.

The gene calls are TRBV18 and TRBJ1-4; the D is unclear. V dropped 2 bases and J dropped 8 bases, with 9 bases sitting between them. The CDR3 is 13 amino acids. Germline lookup yields CDR1 KGHSH and CDR2 LQKENI. CDR3 residues: CASSPRGDEKLFF. The CDR3 nucleotides read TGTGCCAGCTCACCAAGAGGAGACGAAAAACTGTTTTTT.

This clone was counted a few times. The rearrangement links TRBV7-9 to TRBJ2-7; 7 bases line up with TRBD2. CDR1 and CDR2 from the germline V gene are SEHNR and FQNEAQ (reference sequence). The CDR3 spans 16 residues. Losses at the gene ends were 2 bases for V and 0 bases for J; bases not matched to a gene: 7. CDR3 coding DNA: TGTGCCAGCAGCTTACTGGGCGGGAGATCCTCCTACGAGCAGTACTTC. This sequence encodes CASSLLGGRSSYEQYF.

The V gene is TRBV6-2 or TRBV6-3, the J gene TRBJ1-5; 7 bases match TRBD1. The germline gives CDR1 MNHEY, CDR2 SVGEGT. This CDR3 comprises 15 residues. With 4 bases clipped from V and 0 bases from J, the junction kept 3 bases outside the gene matches. The CDR3 protein is CASSWDRLSNQPQHF. In DNA, the CDR3 is TGTGCCAGCAGTTGGGACAGACTTAGCAATCAGCCCCAGCATTTT.

The genes are TRBV9 and TRBJ2-7; D is undetermined. The CDR3 contains 14 residues. The ends were cut back, 4 bases at V and 3 bases at J, with 14 bases in the middle. CDR1 and CDR2 from the germline V gene are SGDLS and YYNGEE. CDR3 protein: CASSPRAPSYEQYF. The CDR3 DNA reads TGTGCCAGCAGCCCCCGGGCCCCCAGCTACGAGCAGTACTTC.

The chain carries TRBV4-1 and TRBJ2-2; D call uncertain. The CDR3 covers 17 residues. Germline CDR1 MGHRA, CDR2 YSYEKL. V gave up 0 bases and J gave up 0 bases, with 11 bases separating them. DNA for the CDR3: TGCGCCAGCAGCCAAGATGTAAGGACGGCGAACACCGGGGAGCTGTTTTTT. Translated, it gives CASSQDVRTANTGELFF.

The V gene is TRBV5-6, the J gene TRBJ1-3, with 10 bases fitting TRBD1. V trimming: 3 bases; J trimming: 0 bases; junction bases outside the gene matches: 9. CDR3 length: 18 amino acids. CDR1 and CDR2 from the germline V gene are SGHDT and YYEEEE. This CDR3 is CASSWGTGAPLSGNTIYF. The CDR3 DNA sequence: TGTGCCAGCAGCTGGGGGACAGGGGCCCCCCTCTCTGGAAACACCATATATTTT.